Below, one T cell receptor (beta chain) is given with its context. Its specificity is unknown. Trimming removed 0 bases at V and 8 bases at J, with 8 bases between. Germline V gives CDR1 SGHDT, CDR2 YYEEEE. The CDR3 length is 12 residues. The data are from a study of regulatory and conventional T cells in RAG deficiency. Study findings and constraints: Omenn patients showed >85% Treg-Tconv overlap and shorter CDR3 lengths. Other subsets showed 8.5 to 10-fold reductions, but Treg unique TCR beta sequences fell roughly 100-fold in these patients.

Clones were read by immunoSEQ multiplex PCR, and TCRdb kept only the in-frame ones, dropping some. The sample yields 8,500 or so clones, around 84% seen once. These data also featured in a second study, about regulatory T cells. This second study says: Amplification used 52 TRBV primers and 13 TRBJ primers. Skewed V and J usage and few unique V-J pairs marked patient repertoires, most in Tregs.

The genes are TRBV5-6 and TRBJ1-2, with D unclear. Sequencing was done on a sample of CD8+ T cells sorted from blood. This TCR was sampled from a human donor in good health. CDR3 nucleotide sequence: TGTGCCAGCAGCTTGGCCTATTCGGGCTACACCTTC. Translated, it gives CASSLAYSGYTF.